Below, 19 T cell receptor beta chains from the same sample are listed, as sequenced in a study of breast tumors, draining lymph nodes, adjacent tissues. Via MiXCR, TCRdb re-called the multiplex PCR reads, giving one row per CDR3 protein. The data hold roughly 260,000 distinct CDR3 sequences, with around 31% observed a single time. Samples came from axillary lymph nodes draining the breast cancer. What was sequenced was axillary lymph node tissue. These receptors were obtained from a female donor with breast cancer. Some clones in this sample may be carry-over from other donors' samples.

With respect to this clonotype: A single base separates this from a much larger clone, so it may be a read error. The genes are TRBV20-1 and TRBJ2-1; 10 bases match TRBD2. The CDR3 is made up of 18 amino acids. Germline V lookup: CDR1 DFQATT, CDR2 SNEGSKA (reference sequence). The CDR3 here is CSAEPIPATSGSYNEQLF. CDR3 nucleotide sequence: TGCAGTGCTGAACCCATTCCCGCGACTAGCGGGTCGTACAATGAGCAGCTCTTC.

This chain links TRBV12-3 or TRBV12-4 with TRBJ1-5, with 7 nucleotides matching TRBD1. After removal of 5 bases from V and 4 bases from J, the junction contained 14 bases not matched to a gene. The CDR3 is 17 amino acids. This CDR3 is CASSLPGTAETNQPQHF. The CDR3 DNA follows: TGTGCCAGCAGTCTCCCTGGGACAGCTGAAACTAATCAGCCCCAGCATTTT.

This clonotype showed up many times. The chain joins TRBV5-8 to TRBJ2-7, with 7 bases lining up with TRBD1. Germline lookup yields CDR1 SGHTS and CDR2 YDEGEE. The CDR3 has 15 residues. J was trimmed by 3 bases and V by 4 bases; bases with no gene match: 10. This CDR3 reads CASSPPGQRNYEQYF. In DNA form, the CDR3 reads TGTGCCAGCAGCCCCCCGGGACAGCGGAACTACGAGCAGTACTTC. Filled out from reference TRBV5-8 and TRBJ2-7, the complete variable domain reads EAGVTQSPTHLIKTRGQQATLRCSPISGHTSVYWYQQALGLGLQFLLWYDEGEERNRGNFPPRFSGRQFPNYSSELNVNALELEDSALYLCASSPPGQRNYEQYFGPGTRLTVT.

This clonotype occurred many times. The DNA of the CDR3 is TGTGCCAGTAGTACCTCACGGGGACAGACTAATGAAAAACTGTTTTTT. Protein: CASSTSRGQTNEKLFF. V and J are TRBV19 and TRBJ1-4; 7 bases are shared with TRBD1. Germline lookup yields CDR1 LNHDA and CDR2 SQIVND (reference sequence). The CDR3 runs to 16 residues. V shed 4 bases and J 2 bases; nucleotides not matched to a gene: 7.

Worth noting for this clonotype: Possible read error: a much larger clone is one base away. V and J are TRBV25-1 and TRBJ2-7; no firm D call. Germline-derived CDR1 and CDR2 are MGHDK and SYGVNS. The CDR3 contains 14 residues. CDR3 protein: CASTPRATSYEQHF. The CDR3 DNA sequence: TGTGCCAGTACCCCCCGGGCTACATCCTACGAGCAGCACTTC.

The chain carries TRBV9 and TRBJ1-1; D possibly corresponds to TRBD1 (6 bases). The ends were cut back, 0 bases at V and 3 bases at J, with 12 bases in the middle. The length of the CDR3 is 15 residues. Looked up from germline, CDR1 is SGDLS and CDR2 is YYNGEE. CDR3 loop: CASSVVVGGHTEAFF. DNA of the CDR3: TGTGCCAGCAGCGTAGTGGTCGGGGGGCACACTGAAGCTTTCTTT. Variable domain in full (rest from reference TRBV9 and TRBJ1-1): DSGVTQTPKHLITATGQRVTLRCSPRSGDLSVYWYQQSLDQGLQFLIQYYNGEERAKGNILERFSAQQFPDLHSELNLSSLELGDSALYFCASSVVVGGHTEAFFGQGTRLTVV.

The chain has TRBV10-3 and TRBJ1-4, with 7 bases matching TRBD1. The CDR3 covers 14 residues. Germline V gives CDR1 ENHRY, CDR2 SYGVKD. Trimming cost V 6 bases and J 6 bases; bases outside gene matches: 7. This chain's CDR3 is CAIRTTGVDEKLFF. Written as DNA, the CDR3 is TGTGCCATCAGGACCACAGGGGTTGATGAAAAACTGTTTTTT.

This clonotype was recorded at least ten times. The chain couples TRBV7-8 to TRBJ2-7, with D possibly called TRBD1 or TRBD2 (5 bases each). Germline V gene data show CDR1 as SGHVS and CDR2 as FQNEAQ. V gave up 5 bases and J gave up 1 base, with 24 bases separating them. The CDR3 runs 18 residues. CDR3 residues: CASSPLPGTGPGSYEQYF. The CDR3 DNA is TGTGCCAGCAGCCCGCTCCCGGGAACAGGCCCCGGGTCCTACGAGCAGTACTTC.

The rearrangement uses TRBV6-2 or TRBV6-3 and TRBJ2-2; 13 bases match TRBD2. CDR1 is MNHEY and CDR2 is SVGEGT in the germline V gene. V was clipped by 8 bases and J by 4 bases; unmatched bases: 4. The CDR3 length is 15 residues. CDR3: CASRTSGSFTGELFF. The DNA of the CDR3 is TGTGCCAGCCGGACTAGCGGGAGTTTCACCGGGGAGCTGTTTTTT.

The sample holds many counts of this clonotype. The rearrangement uses TRBV3-1 and TRBJ1-2, with a possible D match to TRBD1 (5 bases). V was trimmed by 0 bases and J by 7 bases, leaving 12 bases between them. Germline CDR1 LGHDT, CDR2 YNNKEL (reference sequence). This CDR3 contains 14 residues. CDR3 sequence reads: CASSQESGRSGYTF. The CDR3 nucleotides are TGTGCCAGCAGCCAAGAGTCAGGGAGGAGTGGCTACACCTTC.

This clonotype was seen a few times. DNA for the CDR3: TGTGCCAGCAGCCAAGGTAGCAACGCCGGTCTCGAGCAGTACTTC. It yields the protein CASSQGSNAGLEQYF. The chain uses TRBV3-1 and TRBJ2-7; D uncertain. Looked up from germline, CDR1 is LGHDT and CDR2 is YNNKEL (reference sequence). This CDR3 spans 15 amino acids. Deletions cut 1 base from V and 6 bases from J, with 16 bases between.

In its sample, this clonotype was seen many times. The V call is TRBV7-2, the J call TRBJ2-2; D not resolved. V was trimmed by 4 bases and J by 5 bases, leaving 14 bases between them. This CDR3 contains 15 residues. The germline gives CDR1 SGHTA, CDR2 FQGNSA. The CDR3 bases are TGTGCCAGCAGCTCCTACGGAAGTCCAACCGGGGAGCTGTTTTTT. The encoded protein is CASSSYGSPTGELFF.

The chain links TRBV2 to TRBJ2-5, with D possibly TRBD2 on 6 matching bases. Germline CDR1 is SNHLY and CDR2 is FYNNEI. CDR3 length equals 16 residues. V was cut by 7 bases and J by 4 bases, with 22 bases left in between. CDR3 sequence (DNA): TGTGCCAGCACCCCCAGGACTTGGGACTCCAGAGAGACCCAGTACTTC. It codes for CASTPRTWDSRETQYF.

Turning to this clonotype: This may be a read error, as it is one base from a much larger clone. Likely a read error: the CDR3 ends without its conserved phenylalanine or tryptophan. The gene calls are TRBV19 and TRBJ2-5; D is ambiguous. Trimming cost V 4 bases and J 0 bases, with 6 bases left between them. In germline, CDR1 is LNHDA, CDR2 SQIVND (reference sequence). The CDR3 loop spans 13 amino acids. CDR3 loop: CASSTTNQETQYS. The CDR3 DNA sequence: TGTGCCAGTAGTACAACTAACCAAGAGACCCAGTACTCC.

This clonotype has a count of ten or more. The chain employs TRBV9 and TRBJ2-1, with 10 nucleotides matching TRBD2. The germline gives CDR1 SGDLS, CDR2 YYNGEE. V gave up 0 bases and J gave up 6 bases; unmatched junction bases: 3. CDR3 length: 15 residues. The CDR3 sequence: CASSVGSGRANEQFF. The DNA of the CDR3 is TGTGCCAGCAGCGTAGGAAGCGGGAGGGCCAATGAGCAGTTCTTC.

J is TRBJ1-2 and V is TRBV5-8, with TRBD1 as a possible D gene (5 bases). The germline V gene has CDR1 SGHTS and CDR2 YDEGEE. The V and J ends lost 4 bases and 7 bases respectively, with 14 bases between them. The CDR3 is made up of 13 amino acids. The CDR3 coding sequence is TGTGCCAGCAGCCCGAACCTGGGGACTGGCTACACCTTC. Translated, it gives CASSPNLGTGYTF.

This clonotype has ten or more counts. The chain recombines TRBV20-1 with TRBJ2-1, with TRBD2 matching 8 bases. J lost 8 bases, V lost 0 bases, and 9 bases had no gene match. This CDR3 is 15 amino acids long. CDR1 DFQATT and CDR2 SNEGSKA come from the germline V gene (reference sequence). The DNA of the CDR3 is TGCAGTGCTAGAGATAGCCCTCCCGGGGGGGATGAGCAGTTCTTC. Protein product: CSARDSPPGGDEQFF.

The rearrangement uses TRBV20-1 and TRBJ2-3; 7 bases fit TRBD1. J lost 1 base, V lost 3 bases, and 10 bases had no gene match. The germline gives CDR1 DFQATT, CDR2 SNEGSKA (reference sequence). This CDR3 contains 16 residues. As DNA, the CDR3 is TGCAGTGCTAGTGGTTTGGGGCAGGGGGGCACAGATACGCAGTATTTT. Protein product: CSASGLGQGGTDTQYF.

This clonotype was observed at least ten times. This chain links TRBV7-4 with TRBJ2-7; no reliable D call. This CDR3 region has 16 residues. Germline loops: CDR1 SGHVT, CDR2 SQSDAQ. The ends were cut back, 2 bases at V and 0 bases at J, with 14 bases in the middle. The chain's CDR3 is CASSLSRVQSSYEQYF. The DNA for the CDR3 is TGTGCCAGCAGCTTAAGTCGCGTCCAGAGCTCCTACGAGCAGTACTTC.